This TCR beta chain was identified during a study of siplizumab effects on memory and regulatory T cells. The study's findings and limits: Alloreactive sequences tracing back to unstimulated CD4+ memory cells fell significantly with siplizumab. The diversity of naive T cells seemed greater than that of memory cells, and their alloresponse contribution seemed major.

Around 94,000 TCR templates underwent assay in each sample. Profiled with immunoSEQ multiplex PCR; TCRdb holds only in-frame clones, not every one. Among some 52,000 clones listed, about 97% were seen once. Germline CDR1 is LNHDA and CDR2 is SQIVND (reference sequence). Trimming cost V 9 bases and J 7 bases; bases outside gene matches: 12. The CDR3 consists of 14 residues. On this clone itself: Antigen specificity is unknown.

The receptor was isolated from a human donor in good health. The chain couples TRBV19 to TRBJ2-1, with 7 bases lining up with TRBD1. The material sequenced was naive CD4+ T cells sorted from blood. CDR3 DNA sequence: TGTGCCAGCACCCCAGGGGGTAGAGCAAATGAGCAGTTCTTC. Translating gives CASTPGGRANEQFF.